At least ten counts were recorded for the clone carrying this TCR beta chain. Its specificity is not known. The data derive from a study of CD8 T cells in ankylosing spondylitis. Study-level results: Reportedly, significant enrichment of disease-linked clones occurred in matched ankylosing spondylitis synovial fluid. Disease-linked clones bore a CD8+ phenotype and were relatively rare in peripheral blood.

V lost 6 bases and J lost 2; bases outside the gene matches: 3. The CDR3 is made up of 14 amino acids. The TCR beta libraries were generated through quantitative 5'-RACE incorporating molecular barcodes. One entry per CDR3 protein, called by TCRdb with MiXCR from the 5' RACE reads. The sample shows around 150,000 distinct CDR3 sequences, more than 9% of them seen only once. V is TRBV12-3 or TRBV12-4 and J is TRBJ1-3; 8 bases are shared with TRBD1. Sequencing used blood, either unsorted or a sorted T cell fraction (not recorded which). This TCR was recovered from a male donor with ankylosing spondylitis or in good health (not recorded which). The CDR3 loop reads CASSRTGTGNTIYF. For the CDR3, the DNA is TGTGCCAGCAGCCGGACAGGGACTGGAAACACCATATATTTT.